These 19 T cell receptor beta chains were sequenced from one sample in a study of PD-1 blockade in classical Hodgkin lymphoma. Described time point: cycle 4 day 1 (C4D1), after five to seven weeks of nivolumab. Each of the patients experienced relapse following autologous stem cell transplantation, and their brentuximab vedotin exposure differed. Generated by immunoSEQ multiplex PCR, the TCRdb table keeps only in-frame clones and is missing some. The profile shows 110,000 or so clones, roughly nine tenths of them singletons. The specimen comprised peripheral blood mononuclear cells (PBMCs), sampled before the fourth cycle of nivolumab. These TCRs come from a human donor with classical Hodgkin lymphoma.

As DNA, the CDR3 is TGTGCCAGTAGTATAAAGTCCGAGGGGTCCTACGAGCAGTACTTC. Translation gives CASSIKSEGSYEQYF. This chain uses TRBV19 with TRBJ2-7; either TRBD1 or TRBD2 may supply D (5 bases each). V was trimmed by 2 bases and J by 1 base, leaving 12 bases between them. This CDR3 has 15 amino acids. Germline assignment: CDR1 LNHDA and CDR2 SQIVND (reference sequence).

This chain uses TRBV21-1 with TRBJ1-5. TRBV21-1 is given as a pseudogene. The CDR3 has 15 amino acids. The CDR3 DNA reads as TGTGCCAGCAGCAAATTTGGAAAGTCAGATCAGCCCCAGCATTTT. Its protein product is CASSKFGKSDQPQHF.

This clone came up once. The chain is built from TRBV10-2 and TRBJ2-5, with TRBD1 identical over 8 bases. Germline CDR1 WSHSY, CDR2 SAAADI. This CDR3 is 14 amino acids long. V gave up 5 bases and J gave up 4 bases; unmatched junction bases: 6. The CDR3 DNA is TGCGCCAGCAGTTCCGACAGGGGACGAGAGACCCAGTACTTC. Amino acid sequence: CASSSDRGRETQYF.

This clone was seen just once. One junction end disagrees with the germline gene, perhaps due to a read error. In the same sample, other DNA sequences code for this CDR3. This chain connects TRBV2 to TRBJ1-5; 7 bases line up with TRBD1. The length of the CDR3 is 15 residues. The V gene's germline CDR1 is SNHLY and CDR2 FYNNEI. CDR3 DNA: TGTGCTAGCAAAGTGACAGGGCTTCGGAATCAGCCCCAGCATTTT. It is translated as CASKVTGLRNQPQHF.

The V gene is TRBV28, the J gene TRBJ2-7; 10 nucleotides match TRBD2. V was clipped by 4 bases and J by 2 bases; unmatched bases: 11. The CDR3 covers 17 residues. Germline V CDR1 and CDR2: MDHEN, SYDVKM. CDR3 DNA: TGTGCCAGCAGTTACCCTCTAGCGGGAGTGAGAACCTACGAGCAGTACTTC. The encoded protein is CASSYPLAGVRTYEQYF.

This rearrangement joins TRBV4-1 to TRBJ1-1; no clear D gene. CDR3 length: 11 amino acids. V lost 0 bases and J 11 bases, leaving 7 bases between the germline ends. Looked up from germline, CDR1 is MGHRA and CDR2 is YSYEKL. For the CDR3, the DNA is TGCGCCAGCAGCCAAGAATTTCAGGCTTTCTTT. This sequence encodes CASSQEFQAFF.

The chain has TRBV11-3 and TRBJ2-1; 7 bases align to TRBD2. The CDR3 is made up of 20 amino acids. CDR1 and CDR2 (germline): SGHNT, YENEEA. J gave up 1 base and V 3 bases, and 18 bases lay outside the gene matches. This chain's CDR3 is CASSLGIGGGGRPSYNEQFF. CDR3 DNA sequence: TGTGCCAGCAGCTTGGGTATTGGTGGGGGAGGGAGGCCGTCCTACAATGAGCAGTTCTTC. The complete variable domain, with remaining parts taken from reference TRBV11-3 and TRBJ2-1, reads EAGVVQSPRYKIIEKKQPVAFWCNPISGHNTLYWYLQNLGQGPELLIRYENEEAVDDSQLPKDRFSAERLKGVDSTLKIQPAELGDSAVYLCASSLGIGGGGRPSYNEQFFGPGTRLTVL.

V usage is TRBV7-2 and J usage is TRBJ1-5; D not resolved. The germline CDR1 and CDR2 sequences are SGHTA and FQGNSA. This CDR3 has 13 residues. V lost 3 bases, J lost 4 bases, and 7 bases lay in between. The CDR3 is CASSFSMNQPQHF. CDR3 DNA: TGTGCCAGCAGCTTCTCCATGAATCAGCCCCAGCATTTT.

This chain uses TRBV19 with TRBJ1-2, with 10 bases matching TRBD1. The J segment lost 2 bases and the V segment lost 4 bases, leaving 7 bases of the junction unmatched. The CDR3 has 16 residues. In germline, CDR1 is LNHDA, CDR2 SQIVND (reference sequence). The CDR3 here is CASSTRQGARNYGYTF. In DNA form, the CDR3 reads TGTGCCAGTAGTACACGACAGGGGGCGAGGAACTATGGCTACACCTTC. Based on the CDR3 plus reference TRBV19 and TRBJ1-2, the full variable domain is DGGITQSPKYLFRKEGQNVTLSCEQNLNHDAMYWYRQDPGQGLRLIYYSQIVNDFQKGDIAEGYSVSREKKESFPLTVTSAQKNPTAFYLCASSTRQGARNYGYTFGSGTRLTVV.

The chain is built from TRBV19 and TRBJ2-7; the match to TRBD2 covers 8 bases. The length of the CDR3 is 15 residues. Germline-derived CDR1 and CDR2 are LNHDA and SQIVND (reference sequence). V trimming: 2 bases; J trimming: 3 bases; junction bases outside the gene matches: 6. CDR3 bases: TGTGCCAGTAGTATATCCGGGACTAGTGACTACGAGCAGTACTTC. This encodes CASSISGTSDYEQYF.

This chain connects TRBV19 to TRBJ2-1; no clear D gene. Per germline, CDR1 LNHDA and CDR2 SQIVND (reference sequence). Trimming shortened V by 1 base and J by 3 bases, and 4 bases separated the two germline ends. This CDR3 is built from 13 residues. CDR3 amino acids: CASSIGNYNEQFF. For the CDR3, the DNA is TGTGCCAGTAGTATAGGGAACTACAATGAGCAGTTCTTC. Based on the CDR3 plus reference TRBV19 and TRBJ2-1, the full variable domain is DGGITQSPKYLFRKEGQNVTLSCEQNLNHDAMYWYRQDPGQGLRLIYYSQIVNDFQKGDIAEGYSVSREKKESFPLTVTSAQKNPTAFYLCASSIGNYNEQFFGPGTRLTVL.

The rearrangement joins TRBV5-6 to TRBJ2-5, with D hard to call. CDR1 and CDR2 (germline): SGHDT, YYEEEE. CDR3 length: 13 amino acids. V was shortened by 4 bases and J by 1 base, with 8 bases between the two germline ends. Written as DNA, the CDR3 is TGTGCCAGCAGCAATTTTTTCCAAGAGACCCAGTACTTC. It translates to CASSNFFQETQYF.

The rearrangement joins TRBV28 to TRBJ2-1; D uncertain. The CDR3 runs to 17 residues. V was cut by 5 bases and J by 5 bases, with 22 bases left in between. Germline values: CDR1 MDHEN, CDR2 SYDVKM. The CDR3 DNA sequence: TGTGCCAGCAGTCCACCGCGATGGAAGGGTGAGGACAATGAGCAGTTCTTC. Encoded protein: CASSPPRWKGEDNEQFF.

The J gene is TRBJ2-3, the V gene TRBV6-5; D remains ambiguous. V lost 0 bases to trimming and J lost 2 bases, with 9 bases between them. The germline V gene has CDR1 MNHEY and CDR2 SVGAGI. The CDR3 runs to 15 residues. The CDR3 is CASSYSPDNTDTQYF. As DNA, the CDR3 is TGTGCCAGCAGTTACTCGCCAGATAACACAGATACGCAGTATTTT.

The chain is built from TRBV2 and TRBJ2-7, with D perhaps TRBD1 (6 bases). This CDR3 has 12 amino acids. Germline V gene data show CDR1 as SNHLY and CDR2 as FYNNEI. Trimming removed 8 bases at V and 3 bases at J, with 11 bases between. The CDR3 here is CASCPDSYEQYF. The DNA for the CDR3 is TGTGCCAGCTGCCCGGACAGCTACGAGCAGTACTTC.

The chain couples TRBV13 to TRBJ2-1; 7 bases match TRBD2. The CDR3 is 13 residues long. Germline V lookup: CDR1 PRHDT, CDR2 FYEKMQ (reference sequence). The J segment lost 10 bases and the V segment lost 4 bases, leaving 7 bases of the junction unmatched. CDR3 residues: CASSSGLVEEQFF. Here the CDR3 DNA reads TGTGCCAGCAGCTCCGGACTAGTGGAGGAGCAGTTCTTC. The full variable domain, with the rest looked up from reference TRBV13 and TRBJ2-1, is AAGVIQSPRHLIKEKRETATLKCYPIPRHDTVYWYQQGPGQDPQFLISFYEKMQSDKGSIPDRFSAQQFSDYHSELNMSSLELGDSALYFCASSSGLVEEQFFGPGTRLTVL.

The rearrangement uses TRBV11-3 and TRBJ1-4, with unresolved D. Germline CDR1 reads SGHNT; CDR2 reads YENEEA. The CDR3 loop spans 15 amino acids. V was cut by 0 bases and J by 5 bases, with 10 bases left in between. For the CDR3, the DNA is TGTGCCAGCAGCTTAGAAGGCGGGGAAAATGAAAAACTGTTTTTT. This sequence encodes CASSLEGGENEKLFF.

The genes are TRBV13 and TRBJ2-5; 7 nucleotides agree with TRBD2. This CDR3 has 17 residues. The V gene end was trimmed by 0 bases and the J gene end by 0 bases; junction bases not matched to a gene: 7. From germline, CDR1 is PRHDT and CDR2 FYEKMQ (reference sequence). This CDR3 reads CASSLGVGAGDQETQYF. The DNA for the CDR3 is TGTGCCAGCAGCTTAGGCGTGGGCGCGGGGGACCAAGAGACCCAGTACTTC.

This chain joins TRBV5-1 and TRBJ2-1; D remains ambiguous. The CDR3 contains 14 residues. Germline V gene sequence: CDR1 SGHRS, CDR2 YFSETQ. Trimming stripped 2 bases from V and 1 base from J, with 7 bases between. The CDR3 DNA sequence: TGCGCCAGCAGCTTCGGGCATTCCTACAATGAGCAGTTCTTC. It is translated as CASSFGHSYNEQFF.